This T cell receptor beta chain was observed in a study of T cell changes during pregnancy in multiple sclerosis. Produced via immunoSEQ multiplex PCR; TCRdb's table is partial and in-frame only. In the table there are around 100,000 clones, 85% to 95% of which are singletons. The TCR was taken from a female donor with multiple sclerosis, enrolled in a pregnancy study. Here the sequenced sample was peripheral blood, taken after pregnancy.

CDR3 loop: CSVELALGLAVYEQYF. CDR3 sequence (DNA): TGCAGCGTTGAACTCGCCTTGGGACTAGCTGTCTACGAGCAGTACTTC. This chain links TRBV29-1 with TRBJ2-7; 9 positions agree with TRBD2. V shed 2 bases, J shed 3 bases, and the junction held 11 bases outside the gene matches. There are 16 residues in the CDR3. The germline V gene has CDR1 SQVTM and CDR2 ANQGSEA.